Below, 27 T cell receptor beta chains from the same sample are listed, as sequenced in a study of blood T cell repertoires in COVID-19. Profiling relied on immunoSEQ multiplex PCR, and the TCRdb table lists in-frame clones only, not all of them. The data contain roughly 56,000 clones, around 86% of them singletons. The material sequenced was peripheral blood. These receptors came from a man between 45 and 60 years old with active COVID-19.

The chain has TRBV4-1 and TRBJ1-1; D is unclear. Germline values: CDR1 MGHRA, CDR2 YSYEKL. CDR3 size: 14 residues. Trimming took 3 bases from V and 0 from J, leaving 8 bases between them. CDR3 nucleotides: TGCGCCAGCAGCCAGAGCCTTATGAACACTGAAGCTTTCTTT. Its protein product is CASSQSLMNTEAFF.

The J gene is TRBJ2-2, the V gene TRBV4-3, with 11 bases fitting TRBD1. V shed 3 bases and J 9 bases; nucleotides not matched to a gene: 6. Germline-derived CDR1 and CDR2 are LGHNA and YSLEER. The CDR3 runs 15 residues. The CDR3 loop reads CASSQMGQGVRELFF. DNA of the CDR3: TGCGCCAGCAGCCAGATGGGACAGGGGGTCCGGGAGCTGTTTTTT.

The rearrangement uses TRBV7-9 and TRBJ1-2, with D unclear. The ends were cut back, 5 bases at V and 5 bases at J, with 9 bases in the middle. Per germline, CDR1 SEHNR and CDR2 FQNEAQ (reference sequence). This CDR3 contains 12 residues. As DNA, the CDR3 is TGTGCCAGCAGCCGCGTCGGGTATGGCTACACCTTC. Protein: CASSRVGYGYTF.

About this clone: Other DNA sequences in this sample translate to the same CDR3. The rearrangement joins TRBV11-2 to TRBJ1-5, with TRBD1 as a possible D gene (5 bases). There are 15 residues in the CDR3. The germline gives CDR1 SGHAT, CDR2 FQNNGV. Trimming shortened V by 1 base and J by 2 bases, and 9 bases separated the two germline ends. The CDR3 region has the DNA TGTGCCAGCAGCTTAGGGGGCGGTGGCAATCAGCCCCAGCATTTT. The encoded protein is CASSLGGGGNQPQHF.

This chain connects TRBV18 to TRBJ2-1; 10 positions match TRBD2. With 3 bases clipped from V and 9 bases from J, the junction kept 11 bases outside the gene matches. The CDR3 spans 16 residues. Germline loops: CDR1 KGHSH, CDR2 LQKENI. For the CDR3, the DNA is TGTGCCAGCTCACCTCAGGGAACTAGCGGGACTGGTGAGCAGTTCTTC. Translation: CASSPQGTSGTGEQFF.

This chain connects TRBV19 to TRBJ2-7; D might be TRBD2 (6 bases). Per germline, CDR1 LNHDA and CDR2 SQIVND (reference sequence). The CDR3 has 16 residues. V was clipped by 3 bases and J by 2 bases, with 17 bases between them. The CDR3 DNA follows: TGTGCCAGTAGTATGGGGGGTACTTACCATCCCTACGAGCAGTACTTC. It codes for CASSMGGTYHPYEQYF.

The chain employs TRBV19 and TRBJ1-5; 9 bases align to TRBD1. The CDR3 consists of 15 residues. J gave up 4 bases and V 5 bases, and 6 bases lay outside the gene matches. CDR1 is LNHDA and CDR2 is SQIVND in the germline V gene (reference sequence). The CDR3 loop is CASSPGQGPNQPQHF. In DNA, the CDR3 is TGTGCCAGTAGTCCGGGACAGGGACCTAATCAGCCCCAGCATTTT.

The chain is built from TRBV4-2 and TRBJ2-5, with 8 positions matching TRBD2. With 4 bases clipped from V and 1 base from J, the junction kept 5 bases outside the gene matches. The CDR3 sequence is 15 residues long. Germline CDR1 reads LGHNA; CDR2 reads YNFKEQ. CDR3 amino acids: CASSLGSGAQETQYF. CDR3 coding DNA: TGTGCCAGCAGCCTAGGTAGCGGGGCCCAAGAGACCCAGTACTTC.

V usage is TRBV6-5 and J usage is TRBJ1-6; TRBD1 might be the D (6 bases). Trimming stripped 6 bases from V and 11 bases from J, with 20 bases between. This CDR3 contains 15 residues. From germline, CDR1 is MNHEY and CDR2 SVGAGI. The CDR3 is CASRRTGTTYPPLHF. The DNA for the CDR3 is TGTGCCAGCAGAAGGACCGGGACAACCTATCCACCCCTCCACTTT.

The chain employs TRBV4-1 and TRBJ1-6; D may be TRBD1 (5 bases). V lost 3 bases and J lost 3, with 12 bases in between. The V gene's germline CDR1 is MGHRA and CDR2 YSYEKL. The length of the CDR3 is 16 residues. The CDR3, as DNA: TGCGCCAGCAGCCAGTGGGGAGGGGACTATAATTCACCCCTCCACTTT. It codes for CASSQWGGDYNSPLHF.

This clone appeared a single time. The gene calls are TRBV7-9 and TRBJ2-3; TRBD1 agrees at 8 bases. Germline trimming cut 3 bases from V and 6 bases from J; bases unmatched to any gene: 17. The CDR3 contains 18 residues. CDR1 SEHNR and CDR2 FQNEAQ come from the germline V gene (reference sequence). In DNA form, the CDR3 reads TGTGCCAGCAGCTTGGGTTACGTTTCAGGACAGGGTCACGATACGCAGTATTTT. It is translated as CASSLGYVSGQGHDTQYF.

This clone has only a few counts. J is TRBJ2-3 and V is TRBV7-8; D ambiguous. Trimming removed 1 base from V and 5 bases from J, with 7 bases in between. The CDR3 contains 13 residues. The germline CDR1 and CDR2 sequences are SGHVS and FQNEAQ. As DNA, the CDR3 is TGTGCCAGCAGCTTAGAGCGTAAAGATACGCAGTATTTT. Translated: CASSLERKDTQYF.

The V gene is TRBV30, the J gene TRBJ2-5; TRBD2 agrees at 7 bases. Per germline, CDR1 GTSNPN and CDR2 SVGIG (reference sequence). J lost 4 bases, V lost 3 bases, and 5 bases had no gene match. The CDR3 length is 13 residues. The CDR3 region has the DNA TGTGCCTGGAGAAGAGGGGAGGGAGAGACCCAGTACTTC. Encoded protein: CAWRRGEGETQYF.

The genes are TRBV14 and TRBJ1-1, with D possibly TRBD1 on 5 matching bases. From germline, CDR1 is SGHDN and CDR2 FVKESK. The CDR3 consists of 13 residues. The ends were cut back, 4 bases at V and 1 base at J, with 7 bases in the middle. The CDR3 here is CASSLDRNTEAFF. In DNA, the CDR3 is TGTGCCAGCAGCCTAGACAGGAACACTGAAGCTTTCTTT.

The CDR3: CASSDAGRFYGYTF. The CDR3 nucleotides are TGTGCCAGCAGTGATGCCGGGAGATTCTATGGCTACACCTTC. This chain uses TRBV6-1 with TRBJ1-2; D remains unclear. The V and J ends lost 3 bases and 4 bases respectively, with 12 bases between them. The CDR3 spans 14 residues. The germline V gene has CDR1 MNHNS and CDR2 SASEGT.

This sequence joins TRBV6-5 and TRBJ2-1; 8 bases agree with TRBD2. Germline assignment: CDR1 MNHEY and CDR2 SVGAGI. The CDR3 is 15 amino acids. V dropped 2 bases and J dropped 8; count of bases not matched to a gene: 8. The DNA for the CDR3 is TGTGCCAGCAGTTACCTTCGGCGGGGGGCAGATGAGCAGTTCTTC. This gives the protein CASSYLRRGADEQFF.

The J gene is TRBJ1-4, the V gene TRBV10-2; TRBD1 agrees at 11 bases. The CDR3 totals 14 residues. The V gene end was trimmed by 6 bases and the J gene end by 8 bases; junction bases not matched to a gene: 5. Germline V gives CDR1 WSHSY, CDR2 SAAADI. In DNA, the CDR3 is TGCGCCAGCAGCGGGACAGGGGGGGAGGAAAAACTGTTTTTT. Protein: CASSGTGGEEKLFF.

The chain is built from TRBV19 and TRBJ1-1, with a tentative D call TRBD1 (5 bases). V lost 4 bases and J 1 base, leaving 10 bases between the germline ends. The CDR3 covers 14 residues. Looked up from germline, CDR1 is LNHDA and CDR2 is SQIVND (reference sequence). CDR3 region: CASSKTVGNTEAFF. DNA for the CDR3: TGTGCCAGTAGTAAGACAGTTGGGAACACTGAAGCTTTCTTT.

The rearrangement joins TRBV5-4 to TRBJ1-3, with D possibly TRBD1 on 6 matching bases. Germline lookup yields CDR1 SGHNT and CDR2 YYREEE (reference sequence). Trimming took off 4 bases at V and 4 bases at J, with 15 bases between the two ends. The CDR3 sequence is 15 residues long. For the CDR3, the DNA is TGTGCCAGCAGCGCGGGGGCGACGGCAGGAAACACCATATATTTT. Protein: CASSAGATAGNTIYF.

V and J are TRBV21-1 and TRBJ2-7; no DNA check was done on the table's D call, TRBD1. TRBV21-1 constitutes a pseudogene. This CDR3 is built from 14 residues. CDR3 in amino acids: CASSSHRDSYEQYF. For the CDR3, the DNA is TGTGCCAGCAGCTCACACAGGGACTCCTACGAGCAGTACTTC.

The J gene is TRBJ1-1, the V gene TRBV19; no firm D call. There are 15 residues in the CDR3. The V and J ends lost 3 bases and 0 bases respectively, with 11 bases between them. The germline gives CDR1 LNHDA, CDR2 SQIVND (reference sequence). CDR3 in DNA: TGTGCCAGTAGTATTACGGACGGGGTGAACACTGAAGCTTTCTTT. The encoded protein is CASSITDGVNTEAFF.

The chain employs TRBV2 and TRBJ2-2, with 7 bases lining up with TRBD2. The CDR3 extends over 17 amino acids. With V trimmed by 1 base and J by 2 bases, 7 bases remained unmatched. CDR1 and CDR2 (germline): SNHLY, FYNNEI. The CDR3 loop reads CASSEGSAGPNTGELFF. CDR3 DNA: TGTGCCAGCAGTGAAGGGTCAGCGGGGCCAAACACCGGGGAGCTGTTTTTT.

CDR3 in amino acids: CASSDEYNEQFF. The CDR3 nucleotides read TGTGCCAGCAGTGACGAGTACAATGAGCAGTTCTTC. The rearrangement joins TRBV6-4 to TRBJ2-1; D call uncertain. CDR1 MRHNA and CDR2 SNTAGT come from the germline V gene. V lost 2 bases and J lost 4, with 3 bases in between. The CDR3 is made up of 12 amino acids.

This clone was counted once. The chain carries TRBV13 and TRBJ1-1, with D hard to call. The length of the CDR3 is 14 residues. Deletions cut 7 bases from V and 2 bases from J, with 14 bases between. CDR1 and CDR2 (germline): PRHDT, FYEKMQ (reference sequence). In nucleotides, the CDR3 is TGTGCCAGCACCAGAGGTCGGATCAACACTGAAGCTTTCTTT. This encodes CASTRGRINTEAFF. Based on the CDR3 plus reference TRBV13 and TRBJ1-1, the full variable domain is AAGVIQSPRHLIKEKRETATLKCYPIPRHDTVYWYQQGPGQDPQFLISFYEKMQSDKGSIPDRFSAQQFSDYHSELNMSSLELGDSALYFCASTRGRINTEAFFGQGTRLTVV.

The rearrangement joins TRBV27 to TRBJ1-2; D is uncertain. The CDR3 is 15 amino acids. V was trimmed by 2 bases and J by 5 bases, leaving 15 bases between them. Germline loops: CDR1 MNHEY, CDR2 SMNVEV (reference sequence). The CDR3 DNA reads TGTGCCAGCAGTTTAGCGGCAGGAGGGCTATATGGCTACACCTTC. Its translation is CASSLAAGGLYGYTF.

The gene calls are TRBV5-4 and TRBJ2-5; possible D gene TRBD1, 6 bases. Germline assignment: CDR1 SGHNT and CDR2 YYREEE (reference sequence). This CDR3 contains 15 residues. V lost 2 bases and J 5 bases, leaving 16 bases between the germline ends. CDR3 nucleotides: TGTGCCAGCAGCTTCAAAGCAGGGGTCGGCGAGACCCAGTACTTC. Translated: CASSFKAGVGETQYF.

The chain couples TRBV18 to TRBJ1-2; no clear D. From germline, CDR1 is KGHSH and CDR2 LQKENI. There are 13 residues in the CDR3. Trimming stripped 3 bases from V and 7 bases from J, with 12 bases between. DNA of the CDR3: TGTGCCAGCTCACCTAGCGGAGAGGGTGGCTACACCTTC. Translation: CASSPSGEGGYTF.